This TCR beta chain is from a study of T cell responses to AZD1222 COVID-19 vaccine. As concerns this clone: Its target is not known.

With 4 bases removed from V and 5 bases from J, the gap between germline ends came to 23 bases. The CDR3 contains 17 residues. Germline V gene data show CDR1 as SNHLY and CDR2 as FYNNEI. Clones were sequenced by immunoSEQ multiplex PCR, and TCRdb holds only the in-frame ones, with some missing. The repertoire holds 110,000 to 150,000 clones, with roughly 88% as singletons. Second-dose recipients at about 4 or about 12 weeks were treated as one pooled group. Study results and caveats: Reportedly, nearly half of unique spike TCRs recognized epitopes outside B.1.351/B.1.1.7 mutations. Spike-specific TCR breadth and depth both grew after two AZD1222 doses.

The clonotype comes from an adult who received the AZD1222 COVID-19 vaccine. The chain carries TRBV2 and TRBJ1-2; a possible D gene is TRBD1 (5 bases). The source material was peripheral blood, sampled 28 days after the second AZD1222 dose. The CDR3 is CASSVGVAGPKGYGYTF. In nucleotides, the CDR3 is TGTGCCAGCAGTGTGGGTGTGGCAGGGCCTAAGGGTTATGGCTACACCTTC.